These 32 T cell receptor beta chains were all obtained from the same sample, sequenced in a study of identical twins. TCRdb re-called the 5' RACE reads through MiXCR, storing one row per CDR3 protein. Of roughly 700,000 distinct CDR3 sequences in the sample, over 8.5% are singletons; the top ten hold around 0.98%. The data were also submitted as part of a second study, on yellow fever vaccine responses in identical twins.

The sample was PBMCs. These TCRs come from a woman aged 18 to 35 in good health.

This clonotype appeared a few times. The chain couples TRBV27 to TRBJ2-1, with D possibly matching TRBD1 (6 bases). Germline values: CDR1 MNHEY, CDR2 SMNVEV (reference sequence). V lost 4 bases, J lost 0 bases, and 7 bases lay in between. CDR3 size: 14 residues. The CDR3 spells CASSYRDSYNEQFF. CDR3 bases: TGTGCCAGCAGTTACAGGGACTCCTACAATGAGCAGTTCTTC.

This clonotype was recorded at least ten times. The chain couples TRBV6-6 to TRBJ2-7, with D tentatively TRBD2 (5 bases). The CDR3 consists of 13 residues. Per the germline V gene, CDR1 is MNHNY and CDR2 is SVGAGI (reference sequence). The V gene lost 10 bases and the J gene lost 4 bases, with 17 bases spanning the gap. The CDR3 reads CATRTSQYYEQYF. As DNA, the CDR3 is TGTGCCACCCGGACTTCCCAGTATTACGAGCAGTACTTC.

The gene calls are TRBV7-8 and TRBJ2-5; D might be TRBD1 (6 bases). V dropped 6 bases and J dropped 0 bases, with 14 bases sitting between them. Per the germline V gene, CDR1 is SGHVS and CDR2 is FQNEAQ. The CDR3 runs to 15 residues. The CDR3 bases are TGTGCCAGCAGTCTCCCACAGGGCTACCAAGAGACCCAGTACTTC. It is translated as CASSLPQGYQETQYF. The variable domain in full, completed from reference TRBV7-8 and TRBJ2-5, reads GAGVSQSPRYKVAKRGQDVALRCDPISGHVSLFWYQQALGQGPEFLTYFQNEAQLDKSGLPSDRFFAERPEGSVSTLKIQRTQQEDSAVYLCASSLPQGYQETQYFGPGTRLLVL.

The chain couples TRBV5-1 to TRBJ2-1; 9 bases fit TRBD2. CDR1 SGHRS and CDR2 YFSETQ come from the germline V gene. The CDR3 runs to 15 residues. Trimming removed 3 bases from V and 6 bases from J; junction bases left unmatched: 7. CDR3 sequence: CASSSREGPGNEQFF. The CDR3 DNA follows: TGCGCCAGCAGCTCGCGGGAGGGCCCGGGCAATGAGCAGTTCTTC. The whole variable domain, remainder taken from reference TRBV5-1 and TRBJ2-1, is KAGVTQTPRYLIKTRGQQVTLSCSPISGHRSVSWYQQTPGQGLQFLFEYFSETQRNKGNFPGRFSGRQFSNSRSEMNVSTLELGDSALYLCASSSREGPGNEQFFGPGTRLTVL.

Ten or more counts support this clonotype. V and J are TRBV9 and TRBJ2-3; 8 positions agree with TRBD1. The V gene's germline CDR1 is SGDLS and CDR2 YYNGEE. The CDR3 length is 17 residues. J gave up 1 base and V 4 bases, and 11 bases lay outside the gene matches. CDR3 loop: CASSLSPDRVGTDTQYF. Here the CDR3 DNA reads TGTGCCAGCAGCCTAAGCCCGGACAGGGTGGGCACAGATACGCAGTATTTT.

The DNA of the CDR3 is TGTGCCAGCAGCTTAGGGACTAGCGGGGGGAGGGCCTACAATGAGCAGTTCTTC. It specifies CASSLGTSGGRAYNEQFF. The chain has TRBV11-2 and TRBJ2-1; 14 nucleotides match TRBD2. The V gene end was trimmed by 1 base and the J gene end by 2 bases; junction bases not matched to a gene: 4. The germline V gene has CDR1 SGHAT and CDR2 FQNNGV. The CDR3 extends over 18 amino acids.

The gene calls are TRBV10-3 and TRBJ2-7; D not certain. The length of the CDR3 is 14 residues. Germline CDR1 and CDR2: ENHRY and SYGVKD. Trimming shortened V by 0 bases and J by 4 bases, and 10 bases separated the two germline ends. Written as DNA, the CDR3 is TGTGCCATCAGTGAGTCGCTGACAAGTTACGAGCAGTACTTC. Amino acids: CAISESLTSYEQYF.

The rearrangement joins TRBV7-9 to TRBJ2-1; possibly TRBD1 or TRBD2 for D (5 bases each). CDR3 length: 16 residues. Germline CDR1 is SEHNR and CDR2 is FQNEAQ (reference sequence). V lost 6 bases and J lost 0, with 15 bases in between. The CDR3 region is CASSPRGPSSYNEQFF. The CDR3, as DNA: TGTGCCAGCAGTCCGAGGGGCCCGAGCTCCTACAATGAGCAGTTCTTC.

This sequence joins TRBV3-1 and TRBJ2-7; TRBD2 matches at 13 bases. The CDR3 spans 14 residues. Germline CDR1 is LGHDT and CDR2 is YNNKEL (reference sequence). J was trimmed by 4 bases and V by 7 bases; bases with no gene match: 4. This chain's CDR3 is CASKPGLAGYEQYF. CDR3 DNA sequence: TGTGCCAGCAAACCGGGACTAGCGGGGTACGAGCAGTACTTC.

The V call is TRBV20-1, the J call TRBJ2-5, with D perhaps matching TRBD2 (5 bases). Trimming took off 5 bases at V and 5 bases at J, with 9 bases between the two ends. This CDR3 is built from 11 residues. The V gene's germline CDR1 is DFQATT and CDR2 SNEGSKA (reference sequence). In nucleotides, the CDR3 is TGCAGTGCTCCTGGACTGGAGACCCAGTACTTC. This encodes CSAPGLETQYF.

A few counts support this clonotype. The rearrangement uses TRBV12-3 or TRBV12-4 and TRBJ1-6, with D unclear. The CDR3 runs to 19 residues. V was pared by 6 bases and J by 13 bases, with 34 bases between. The CDR3 loop is CASRTLDRTDRTYDRPLHF. The CDR3 bases are TGTGCCAGCAGAACCCTGGATAGAACCGATAGGACGTATGATCGTCCCCTCCACTTT.

The genes are TRBV2 and TRBJ1-1; the D gene is possibly TRBD1 (5 bases). This CDR3 comprises 13 residues. Trimming took off 8 bases at V and 4 bases at J, with 14 bases between the two ends. CDR1 SNHLY and CDR2 FYNNEI come from the germline V gene. The CDR3 protein is CASVGEGITEAFF. In nucleotides, the CDR3 is TGTGCCAGCGTGGGGGAGGGCATCACTGAAGCTTTCTTT.

This clonotype has only a few counts. The chain is built from TRBV7-2 and TRBJ1-1; TRBD1 might be the D (5 bases). Trimming cost V 1 base and J 10 bases, with 13 bases left between them. The CDR3 spans 13 residues. Germline CDR1 and CDR2: SGHTA and FQGNSA. CDR3 protein: CASSLDVWDGAFF. The CDR3 nucleotides read TGTGCCAGCAGCTTAGATGTGTGGGACGGAGCTTTCTTT.

The chain joins TRBV29-1 to TRBJ1-2; a weak D match, TRBD1 (5 bases). This CDR3 is built from 12 residues. Germline V gene data show CDR1 as SQVTM and CDR2 as ANQGSEA. V lost 3 bases and J lost 7, with 12 bases in between. The CDR3 DNA sequence: TGCAGCGTTGATGGGACGAGGCCTGGCTACACCTTC. Protein: CSVDGTRPGYTF.

There are many counts of this clonotype. The chain joins TRBV5-4 to TRBJ2-4; either TRBD1 or TRBD2 may fit D (6 bases each). V gave up 0 bases and J gave up 2 bases, with 12 bases separating them. Germline V lookup: CDR1 SGHNT, CDR2 YYREEE (reference sequence). The CDR3 extends over 16 amino acids. In DNA form, the CDR3 reads TGTGCCAGCAGCTTGGGGGGGGCCGCGACCAAAAACATTCAGTACTTC. It translates to CASSLGGAATKNIQYF.

This clonotype was found many times. The genes are TRBV6-4 and TRBJ2-3; D possibly corresponds to TRBD2 (5 bases). Germline lookup yields CDR1 MRHNA and CDR2 SNTAGT. The CDR3 sequence is 16 residues long. V dropped 2 bases and J dropped 2 bases, with 14 bases sitting between them. The CDR3 nucleotides are TGTGCCAGCAGTGACGGGAGTAATAGCGACACAGATACGCAGTATTTT. Protein: CASSDGSNSDTDTQYF.

CDR3 nucleotides: TGTGCCAGCAGCCAAGGGCGGGGTAGTAATGAGCAGTTCTTC. Its protein is CASSQGRGSNEQFF. The V and J genes are TRBV3-1 and TRBJ2-1, with TRBD2 as a possible D gene (6 bases). Germline V CDR1 and CDR2: LGHDT, YNNKEL (reference sequence). The V and J ends lost 1 base and 7 bases respectively, with 11 bases between them. The CDR3 has 14 amino acids.

In this sample, this clonotype turned up a few times. V gene TRBV20-1 combines with J gene TRBJ2-5, with 8 positions matching TRBD1. Germline-derived CDR1 and CDR2 are DFQATT and SNEGSKA (reference sequence). V was pared by 5 bases and J by 6 bases, with 11 bases of the junction left unmatched. The CDR3 is 14 residues long. The CDR3 sequence: CSAGLLVRGQTQYF. The DNA for the CDR3 is TGCAGTGCTGGACTACTAGTCAGGGGGCAGACCCAGTACTTC.

This clonotype appeared many times. This chain uses TRBV15 with TRBJ1-4, with 8 bases that match TRBD1. The length of the CDR3 is 16 residues. From germline, CDR1 is LNHNV and CDR2 YYDKDF (reference sequence). Trimming removed 3 bases from V and 7 bases from J; junction bases left unmatched: 10. The CDR3, as DNA: TGTGCCACCAGCAGCGGACAGGGTGATTCGTCTGAAAAACTGTTTTTT. Translating gives CATSSGQGDSSEKLFF.

In this sample, this clonotype turned up a few times. This chain connects TRBV6-1 to TRBJ2-3; 10 bases align to TRBD1. The CDR3 has 13 residues. Looked up from germline, CDR1 is MNHNS and CDR2 is SASEGT. V shed 10 bases, J shed 1 base, and the junction held 2 bases outside the gene matches. In DNA, the CDR3 is TGTGCCACCGGGACAGGGGGCACAGATACGCAGTATTTT. The encoded protein is CATGTGGTDTQYF.

The sample holds a few counts of this clonotype. The chain has TRBV27 and TRBJ2-2; no firm D call. This CDR3 region has 14 residues. Trimming left V 4 bases short and J 4 bases short, with 10 bases between. Germline CDR1 MNHEY, CDR2 SMNVEV (reference sequence). This CDR3 is CASSSYSGTGELFF. CDR3 sequence (DNA): TGTGCCAGCAGTTCGTACTCGGGCACCGGGGAGCTGTTTTTT.

This clonotype was picked up many times. The chain recombines TRBV18 with TRBJ2-1, with D perhaps matching TRBD1 (6 bases). Trimming pared 8 bases from V and 7 bases from J, leaving 21 bases between. CDR3 length: 15 amino acids. Germline CDR1 and CDR2: KGHSH and LQKENI. The CDR3: CASARTGTSSNEQFF. CDR3 DNA sequence: TGTGCCAGCGCCAGGACCGGGACAAGTTCAAATGAGCAGTTCTTC.

This clonotype was picked up many times. J is TRBJ2-1 and V is TRBV5-1; 13 bases are a match to TRBD2. Looked up from germline, CDR1 is SGHRS and CDR2 is YFSETQ. With V trimmed by 0 bases and J by 9 bases, 3 bases remained unmatched. The CDR3 sequence is 15 residues long. CDR3 sequence: CASSLGGLAGVEQFF. In DNA, the CDR3 is TGCGCCAGCAGCTTGGGTGGACTAGCGGGAGTTGAGCAGTTCTTC.

The sample holds many counts of this clonotype. CDR3 region: CASSLSTNEQFF. CDR3 nucleotides: TGTGCCAGCAGTTTATCGACCAATGAGCAGTTCTTC. The chain uses TRBV27 and TRBJ2-1; no firm D call. Germline-derived CDR1 and CDR2 are MNHEY and SMNVEV (reference sequence). Trimming took 0 bases from V and 6 from J, leaving 3 bases between them. CDR3 size: 12 residues.

Only a few counts were recorded for this clonotype. The CDR3 sequence: CASSQGFLETQYF. The CDR3 DNA sequence: TGCGCCAGCAGCCAGGGCTTTTTGGAGACCCAGTACTTC. This chain uses TRBV5-1 with TRBJ2-5; possible D gene TRBD1, 5 bases. The CDR3 runs 13 residues. Trimming took off 4 bases at V and 5 bases at J, with 12 bases between the two ends. In germline, CDR1 is SGHRS, CDR2 YFSETQ.

A few counts support this clonotype. This chain links TRBV20-1 with TRBJ1-6; TRBD1 matches at 10 bases. V lost 5 bases, J lost 8 bases, and 12 bases stayed unmatched. CDR1 and CDR2 from the germline V gene are DFQATT and SNEGSKA (reference sequence). The CDR3 totals 16 residues. CDR3: CSASRPGQGRDSPLHF. DNA of the CDR3: TGCAGTGCTTCCCGTCCGGGACAGGGGAGGGATTCACCCCTCCACTTT.

This chain joins TRBV6-1 and TRBJ2-7; 11 bases line up with TRBD2. The junction had 7 bases not matched to a gene; V was cut back by 6 bases and J by 0 bases. The CDR3 contains 16 residues. Germline V gene lookup returns CDR1 MNHNS and CDR2 SASEGT. The CDR3 loop reads CASRQLAGGDSYEQYF. CDR3 DNA: TGTGCCAGCAGACAGCTAGCGGGGGGTGACTCCTACGAGCAGTACTTC.

This clonotype has ten or more counts. CDR3 nucleotides: TGCAGCGTTGATACCCTGAGCTCCTACAATGAGCAGTTCTTC. Translation: CSVDTLSSYNEQFF. The rearrangement joins TRBV29-1 to TRBJ2-1; no clear D gene. Between the trimmed V and J ends, which lost 3 bases and 0 bases, there was a span of 9 bases. Germline lookup yields CDR1 SQVTM and CDR2 ANQGSEA. The CDR3 runs to 14 residues.

This clonotype was observed many times. Its ends do not fully match the called genes, so a read error is possible. The chain has TRBV13 and TRBJ2-1; D possibly matches TRBD1 or TRBD2 (5 bases each). Germline assignment: CDR1 PRHDT and CDR2 FYEKMQ (reference sequence). There are 17 residues in the CDR3. CDR3 protein: CASSHTWVGTSSNEQFF. The DNA for the CDR3 is TGTGCCAGCAGCCATACTTGGGTTGGGACCTCCTCCAATGAGCAGTTCTTC. Supplemented by reference TRBV13 and TRBJ2-1, the full variable domain reads AAGVIQSPRHLIKEKRETATLKCYPIPRHDTVYWYQQGPGQDPQFLISFYEKMQSDKGSIPDRFSAQQFSDYHSELNMSSLELGDSALYFCASSHTWVGTSSNEQFFGPGTRLTVL.

This clonotype was seen many times. The chain couples TRBV29-1 to TRBJ2-2; a possible D gene is TRBD1 (6 bases). The V gene lost 4 bases and the J gene lost 7 bases, with 16 bases spanning the gap. The CDR3 runs to 14 residues. Germline assignment: CDR1 SQVTM and CDR2 ANQGSEA. CDR3 sequence reads: CSVGRTAVGGELFF. The CDR3 DNA reads as TGCAGCGTTGGGAGGACAGCCGTTGGCGGGGAGCTGTTTTTT.

This clonotype was detected only a few times. The chain is built from TRBV6-5 and TRBJ1-2; TRBD1 matches at 9 bases. Trimming cost V 0 bases and J 2 bases; bases outside gene matches: 1. The CDR3 totals 15 residues. Germline CDR1 and CDR2: MNHEY and SVGAGI. CDR3 coding DNA: TGTGCCAGCAGTTACTCTGGGACAGGGAACTATGGCTACACCTTC. It yields the protein CASSYSGTGNYGYTF.

A few counts support this clonotype. This rearrangement joins TRBV7-9 to TRBJ2-7; D tentatively fits TRBD1 or TRBD2 (5 bases each). V lost 5 bases to trimming and J lost 3 bases, with 14 bases between them. This CDR3 comprises 14 residues. The germline V gene encodes CDR1 SEHNR and CDR2 FQNEAQ (reference sequence). The CDR3 DNA is TGTGCCAGCAGCCCAAGGGACCCTAACTACGAGCAGTACTTC. It translates to CASSPRDPNYEQYF.